Listed here are 9 T cell receptor beta chains from one sample, sequenced in a study of OX40 agonist ivuxolimab in advanced cancers. Clones were sequenced by immunoSEQ multiplex PCR, and TCRdb holds only the in-frame ones, with some missing. The data hold 65,000 to 85,000 clones, with around 85% observed a single time. Here the sequenced sample was CD4+ or CD8+ T cells sorted from blood, taken in a trial of the OX40 agonist ivuxolimab. These TCRs come from an adult with an advanced solid tumor such as melanoma, head and neck, liver or kidney cancer.

J is TRBJ1-2 and V is TRBV7-2, with 8 bases lining up with TRBD1. Germline CDR1 SGHTA, CDR2 FQGNSA. The CDR3 loop spans 14 amino acids. The J segment lost 8 bases and the V segment lost 3 bases, leaving 8 bases of the junction unmatched. CDR3 in DNA: TGTGCCAGCAGCTTTCCACAGGGGGAGCGGGGCTACACCTTC. Protein: CASSFPQGERGYTF. The variable domain in full, completed from reference TRBV7-2 and TRBJ1-2, reads GAGVSQSPSNKVTEKGKDVELRCDPISGHTALYWYRQSLGQGLEFLIYFQGNSAPDKSGLPSDRFSAERTGGSVSTLTIQRTQQEDSAVYLCASSFPQGERGYTFGSGTRLTVV.

The rearrangement joins TRBV2 to TRBJ1-4; D may be TRBD1 (6 bases). CDR1 SNHLY and CDR2 FYNNEI come from the germline V gene. The CDR3 length is 17 residues. V lost 4 bases to trimming and J lost 0 bases, with 15 bases between them. The CDR3 DNA is TGTGCCAGCAGTGTAAGAGGAGGGGGAGCAACTAATGAAAAACTGTTTTTT. This sequence encodes CASSVRGGGATNEKLFF.

This chain connects TRBV10-3 to TRBJ2-1, with D unresolved. CDR3 length: 14 residues. Germline-derived CDR1 and CDR2 are ENHRY and SYGVKD. Deletions cut 2 bases from V and 2 bases from J, with 7 bases between. In DNA form, the CDR3 reads TGTGCCATCAGTGAGGACATTACCTACAATGAGCAGTTCTTC. Amino acids: CAISEDITYNEQFF.

The CDR3 reads CASSQETGTGVGEQYF. In DNA, the CDR3 is TGCGCCAGCAGCCAGGAGACCGGGACAGGCGTGGGCGAGCAGTACTTC. The chain is built from TRBV4-1 and TRBJ2-7, with 8 nucleotides matching TRBD1. Germline CDR1 reads MGHRA; CDR2 reads YSYEKL. The trim removed 3 bases at V and 6 bases at J, leaving 13 bases unmatched. The CDR3 runs to 16 residues.

The chain is built from TRBV6-5 and TRBJ2-5, with a tentative D call TRBD1 (6 bases). Trimming took off 8 bases at V and 3 bases at J, with 13 bases between the two ends. The CDR3 totals 13 residues. CDR1 is MNHEY, CDR2 SVGAGI, per germline. CDR3 sequence: CASRDIPEETQYF. In DNA form, the CDR3 reads TGTGCCAGCCGGGACATTCCGGAAGAGACCCAGTACTTC.

The chain employs TRBV7-3 and TRBJ1-3; 7 nucleotides match TRBD1. The ends lost 5 bases at V and 2 bases at J; junction bases unmatched: 12. Germline-derived CDR1 and CDR2 are SGHTA and FQGTGA. The CDR3 runs to 17 residues. As DNA, the CDR3 is TGTGCCAGCAGCACCCAGACAGGGACTGGGGCTGGAAACACCATATATTTT. This encodes CASSTQTGTGAGNTIYF.

This rearrangement joins TRBV7-2 to TRBJ1-2; 9 bases align to TRBD1. Germline lookup yields CDR1 SGHTA and CDR2 FQGNSA. This CDR3 region has 15 residues. V lost 4 bases to trimming and J lost 3 bases; unmatched junction nucleotides: 6. The CDR3 is CASSWDRDPYYGYTF. The CDR3 DNA reads as TGTGCCAGCAGCTGGGACAGGGATCCCTACTATGGCTACACCTTC. Using reference TRBV7-2 and TRBJ1-2 for the parts outside the CDR3, the full variable domain is GAGVSQSPSNKVTEKGKDVELRCDPISGHTALYWYRQSLGQGLEFLIYFQGNSAPDKSGLPSDRFSAERTGGSVSTLTIQRTQQEDSAVYLCASSWDRDPYYGYTFGSGTRLTVV.

This chain connects TRBV28 to TRBJ2-2, with no clear D. CDR1 and CDR2 from the germline V gene are MDHEN and SYDVKM. Trimming stripped 6 bases from V and 2 bases from J, with 7 bases between. The CDR3 spans 13 residues. In nucleotides, the CDR3 is TGTGCCAGCAGGCTGATTAACACCGGGGAGCTGTTTTTT. Translated: CASRLINTGELFF.

This chain links TRBV9 with TRBJ1-5; D uncertain. This CDR3 region has 14 residues. Germline V CDR1 and CDR2: SGDLS, YYNGEE. The germline V and J ends were trimmed by 0 bases and 3 bases, with 7 bases remaining between them. The CDR3 loop is CASSVGAVNQPQHF. The CDR3 nucleotides are TGTGCCAGCAGCGTAGGGGCAGTCAATCAGCCCCAGCATTTT.